A single TCR beta chain is shown here with its context. The antigen is undetermined. V gave up 7 bases and J gave up 1 base, with 11 bases separating them. Germline CDR1 is SGHDT and CDR2 is YYEEEE. This CDR3 spans 13 amino acids. Vbeta (60) and Jbeta (13) primers were used in the PCR. Repertoires were generated with immunoSEQ multiplex PCR, while TCRdb's copy carries only in-frame clones and drops some. The data show some 120,000 clones, around three quarters seen once. The sample is drawn from a study of cytomegalovirus exposure and HLA in healthy donors. On the study more broadly: Sequencing of some 190 million T cells in an earlier analysis found 95 million to 120 million unique TCR beta sequences.

Whole-study findings and limits: Three chains tied to CMV proved CMV antigen-specific in vitro. The sole available immune exposure information was CMV serostatus. Earlier analysis yielded a pattern in which most TCR beta V segments were productive about 90% or about 30% of the time.

This TCR came from a man between 18 and 35 years old in good health and CMV-seronegative. The source material was PBMCs. The chain recombines TRBV5-6 with TRBJ2-5, with a tentative D call TRBD2 (6 bases). CDR3 sequence: CASRRGLQETQYF. The CDR3 DNA is TGTGCCAGCCGGCGGGGACTCCAAGAGACCCAGTACTTC. The entire variable domain, with the rest obtained from reference TRBV5-6 and TRBJ2-5, is as follows: DAGVTQSPTHLIKTRGQQVTLRCSPKSGHDTVSWYQQALGQGPQFIFQYYEEEERQRGNFPDRFSGHQFPNYSSELNVNALLLGDSALYLCASRRGLQETQYFGPGTRLLVL.